This TCR beta chain was captured in a study of T cells in Graves' hyperthyroidism and ophthalmopathy. Germline V lookup: CDR1 SGHRS, CDR2 YFSETQ. This CDR3 is built from 16 residues. The junction had 7 bases not matched to a gene; V was cut back by 0 bases and J by 7 bases. Amplified regions were TCR beta CDR3 sequences from RNA transcripts. Primed by the HTBI set, a first-round RT-PCR was run on the TCR CDR3. Each CDR3 protein is one row after TCRdb ran MiXCR on the multiplex PCR reads. The table records around 340,000 distinct CDR3 sequences, about 15% of them present only once. Study results and caveats: Blood held most thyroid clonotypes expanded above 0.001 frequency.

Details on this clonotype: Antigen: not known.

No ophthalmopathy progression within 18 months constituted stable Graves' hyperthyroidism. Participants, patients aged 18 to 65, had newly diagnosed hyperthyroidism with a duration under 2 months. The authors obtained PBMCs from over 8.5 ml of fresh peripheral blood. J is TRBJ2-1 and V is TRBV5-1; 10 nucleotides agree with TRBD2. The sequencing input was blood. The TCR was taken from a woman between 25 and 40 years old with Graves' hyperthyroidism. The CDR3 loop is CASSLGSGRARNEQFF. DNA for the CDR3: TGCGCCAGCAGCTTGGGAAGCGGGAGGGCCCGGAATGAGCAGTTCTTC.